Below are 24 T cell receptor beta chains sequenced from a single sample in a study of blood T cell repertoires in COVID-19. Sequenced by immunoSEQ multiplex PCR; TCRdb stores in-frame clones only, minus some. The data show tens of thousands of clones, about 88% seen once. The sequenced sample was peripheral blood. All receptors derive from a man aged 50-59 years with acute or convalescent COVID-19.

The chain joins TRBV6-5 to TRBJ1-2, with D possibly TRBD1 on 6 matching bases. Trimming took off 8 bases at V and 2 bases at J, with 18 bases between the two ends. The CDR3 is made up of 15 amino acids. Germline values: CDR1 MNHEY, CDR2 SVGAGI. The CDR3 loop reads CASAHGRDTNYGYTF. As DNA, the CDR3 is TGTGCCAGCGCTCACGGCCGGGACACCAACTATGGCTACACCTTC.

The V and J genes are TRBV27 and TRBJ2-7, with D possibly matching TRBD1 (6 bases). V was pared by 1 base and J by 5 bases, with 9 bases between. Germline CDR1 MNHEY, CDR2 SMNVEV (reference sequence). This CDR3 region has 13 residues. CDR3 DNA sequence: TGTGCCAGCAGTTTATTCCCAGGGGACGAGCAGTACTTC. This encodes CASSLFPGDEQYF.

The V gene is TRBV27, the J gene TRBJ2-3; D gene unclear. CDR3 length equals 11 residues. V was pared by 5 bases and J by 4 bases, with 4 bases between. From germline, CDR1 is MNHEY and CDR2 SMNVEV (reference sequence). CDR3 sequence: CASSQSDTQYF. CDR3 nucleotides: TGTGCCAGCAGTCAATCAGATACGCAGTATTTT.

V gene TRBV6-5 combines with J gene TRBJ1-1; a weak D match, TRBD1 (5 bases). The CDR3 runs to 13 residues. Germline V gene lookup returns CDR1 MNHEY and CDR2 SVGAGI. Trimming shortened V by 0 bases and J by 6 bases, and 8 bases separated the two germline ends. In nucleotides, the CDR3 is TGTGCCAGCAGTTACTCTCCGACAGCTGAAGCTTTCTTT. Amino acids: CASSYSPTAEAFF.

This chain uses TRBV27 with TRBJ2-3; D is uncertain. The CDR3 consists of 15 residues. Germline V lookup: CDR1 MNHEY, CDR2 SMNVEV (reference sequence). Trimming removed 3 bases at V and 0 bases at J, with 10 bases between. This chain's CDR3 is CASSLQDPSTDTQYF. CDR3 sequence (DNA): TGTGCCAGCAGTTTGCAGGATCCTAGCACAGATACGCAGTATTTT.

V gene TRBV9 combines with J gene TRBJ2-1; D may be TRBD1 (5 bases). The V end was cut by 1 base, the J end by 8 bases, with 10 bases between. Germline CDR1 is SGDLS and CDR2 is YYNGEE. This CDR3 has 13 residues. CDR3 loop: CASSVISGYEQFF. The DNA of the CDR3 is TGTGCCAGCAGCGTAATTTCAGGGTATGAGCAGTTCTTC.

The V and J genes are TRBV6-5 and TRBJ1-6, with 9 bases that match TRBD1. Trimming removed 7 bases from V and 10 bases from J; junction bases left unmatched: 8. This CDR3 comprises 14 residues. From germline, CDR1 is MNHEY and CDR2 SVGAGI. The CDR3 sequence: CASTPGQGVSPLHF. CDR3 DNA: TGTGCCAGCACGCCGGGACAGGGTGTCTCACCCCTCCACTTT.

J is TRBJ1-1 and V is TRBV10-1, with D unresolved. From germline, CDR1 is WNHNN and CDR2 SYGVQD (reference sequence). This CDR3 region has 13 residues. V lost 6 bases, J lost 0 bases, and 8 bases lay in between. CDR3 bases: TGCGCCAGCAGGCAAGCTATGAACACTGAAGCTTTCTTT. It is translated as CASRQAMNTEAFF.

The gene calls are TRBV27 and TRBJ1-3; weak D call: TRBD1 (6 bases). V lost 6 bases and J lost 4, with 19 bases in between. Germline values: CDR1 MNHEY, CDR2 SMNVEV (reference sequence). The CDR3 length is 16 residues. CDR3 amino acids: CASSPGRGARGNTIYF. The CDR3 bases are TGTGCCAGCAGCCCAGGGAGGGGGGCGCGGGGAAACACCATATATTTT.

J is TRBJ1-3 and V is TRBV18, with 8 bases identical to TRBD1. The V segment lost 1 base and the J segment 3 bases; nucleotides outside the gene matches: 5. Germline V gene sequence: CDR1 KGHSH, CDR2 LQKENI. The CDR3 runs to 16 residues. The CDR3 DNA reads as TGTGCCAGCTCACCACAGGACAGGGCCGATGGAAACACCATATATTTT. Protein product: CASSPQDRADGNTIYF.

This rearrangement joins TRBV19 to TRBJ2-3; D is possibly TRBD1 (6 bases). The CDR3 loop spans 17 amino acids. Germline lookup yields CDR1 LNHDA and CDR2 SQIVND (reference sequence). V lost 5 bases and J 1 base, leaving 19 bases between the germline ends. The CDR3 DNA reads TGTGCCAGTAGTGCCGTCGCCAGGGGCATGGGCACAGATACGCAGTATTTT. Translated, it gives CASSAVARGMGTDTQYF.

The chain combines TRBV28 with TRBJ2-7, with a weak D call TRBD2 (5 bases). V was shortened by 5 bases and J by 6 bases, with 14 bases between the two germline ends. This CDR3 has 13 residues. CDR1 is MDHEN and CDR2 is SYDVKM in the germline V gene. The CDR3 sequence: CASSPAATSEQYF. For the CDR3, the DNA is TGTGCCAGCAGTCCCGCCGCCACTAGCGAGCAGTACTTC.

The chain is built from TRBV28 and TRBJ2-5; 8 bases are a match to TRBD2. J was trimmed by 4 bases and V by 6 bases; bases with no gene match: 7. CDR1 MDHEN and CDR2 SYDVKM come from the germline V gene. The CDR3 consists of 14 residues. The CDR3 nucleotides read TGTGCCAGCAGCTTAAGACTAGCGAGAGAGACCCAGTACTTC. Residues: CASSLRLARETQYF.

The chain is built from TRBV23-1 and TRBJ2-3; no firm D call. TRBV23-1 counts as an open reading frame of uncertain function. This CDR3 contains 15 residues. V lost 7 bases, J lost 4 bases, and 18 bases lay in between. CDR3 amino acids: CASTLLKRRSDTQYF. For the CDR3, the DNA is TGCGCCAGCACCCTGTTGAAGCGTAGGTCAGATACGCAGTATTTT.

The chain carries TRBV27 and TRBJ2-7; maybe TRBD2 (6 bases). The CDR3 sequence is 15 residues long. Germline V gene lookup returns CDR1 MNHEY and CDR2 SMNVEV (reference sequence). V dropped 3 bases and J dropped 2 bases, with 14 bases sitting between them. CDR3 bases: TGTGCCAGCAGTTTGGTTCCGGGACTCACCTACGAGCAGTACTTC. It codes for CASSLVPGLTYEQYF.

This chain's CDR3 is CASSQTEANTGELFF. CDR3 coding DNA: TGTGCCAGCAGCCAGACAGAAGCGAACACCGGGGAGCTGTTTTTT. V is TRBV3-1 (or the pseudogene TRBV3-2) and J is TRBJ2-2; perhaps TRBD1 as D (5 bases). The V end lost 3 bases, the J end lost 0 bases, and 8 bases lay between the germline ends. The CDR3 has 15 amino acids. Per the germline V gene, CDR1 is LGHDT and CDR2 is YNNKEL (reference sequence).

The chain has TRBV28 and TRBJ1-6, with 7 positions matching TRBD1. The CDR3 runs to 19 residues. With V trimmed by 2 bases and J by 8 bases, 18 bases remained unmatched. Germline V CDR1 and CDR2: MDHEN, SYDVKM. The CDR3 DNA follows: TGTGCCAGCAGTTTAAGGTCCCCGACAGGGCGACTTTGGGATTCACCCCTCCACTTT. Translation gives CASSLRSPTGRLWDSPLHF.

The chain has TRBV6-5 and TRBJ2-1; 7 nucleotides align to TRBD1. The ends lost 10 bases at V and 3 bases at J; junction bases unmatched: 9. Germline V lookup: CDR1 MNHEY, CDR2 SVGAGI. The CDR3 loop spans 14 amino acids. The CDR3: CATAQGHNYNEQFF. DNA of the CDR3: TGTGCCACTGCACAGGGGCACAACTACAATGAGCAGTTCTTC.

This clone was counted a few times. This chain uses TRBV16 with TRBJ1-6, with 8 bases that match TRBD1. In germline, CDR1 is KGHSY, CDR2 FQNENV. The junction had 4 bases not matched to a gene; V was cut back by 4 bases and J by 8 bases. CDR3 size: 14 residues. CDR3 nucleotides: TGTGCCAGCAGCCCCCGGACAGGGTATTCACCCCTCCACTTT. Residues: CASSPRTGYSPLHF.

This chain uses TRBV12-5 with TRBJ1-1; D call uncertain. Trimming cost V 2 bases and J 6 bases, with 10 bases left between them. Germline V gives CDR1 LGHNT, CDR2 FRNRAP. This CDR3 is 13 amino acids long. The CDR3 protein is CASGLSQESEAFF. DNA for the CDR3: TGTGCTAGTGGTTTGAGTCAGGAATCTGAAGCTTTCTTT. The full variable domain, rest sourced from reference TRBV12-5 and TRBJ1-1, is DARVTQTPRHKVTEMGQEVTMRCQPILGHNTVFWYRQTMMQGLELLAYFRNRAPLDDSGMPKDRFSAEMPDATLATLKIQPSEPRDSAVYFCASGLSQESEAFFGQGTRLTVV.

V is TRBV5-6 and J is TRBJ2-5, with D maybe TRBD1 (7 bases). The CDR3 extends over 15 amino acids. Per the germline V gene, CDR1 is SGHDT and CDR2 is YYEEEE. Between the trimmed V and J ends, which lost 4 bases and 3 bases, there was a span of 16 bases. CDR3 in DNA: TGTGCCAGCAGCCGAGGGGGCGGAGGGGAAGAGACCCAGTACTTC. This gives the protein CASSRGGGGEETQYF.

V gene TRBV5-1 combines with J gene TRBJ2-7; a possible D gene is TRBD1 (6 bases). This CDR3 is 13 amino acids long. Trimming removed 1 base from V and 3 bases from J, with 8 bases in between. From germline, CDR1 is SGHRS and CDR2 YFSETQ. The CDR3 here is CASSLQGNYEQYF. As DNA, the CDR3 is TGCGCCAGCAGCTTGCAGGGGAACTACGAGCAGTACTTC.

V usage is TRBV30 and J usage is TRBJ1-5; 11 nucleotides line up with TRBD1. CDR1 is GTSNPN and CDR2 is SVGIG in the germline V gene (reference sequence). The CDR3 runs to 17 residues. V shed 3 bases, J shed 5 bases, and the junction held 12 bases outside the gene matches. Here the CDR3 reads CAWSRDRGSGGDQPQHF. The CDR3 DNA reads as TGTGCCTGGAGCCGGGACAGGGGGTCCGGCGGTGATCAGCCCCAGCATTTT. Drawing the rest from reference TRBV30 and TRBJ1-5, the complete variable domain is SQTIHQWPATLVQPVGSPLSLECTVEGTSNPNLYWYRQAAGRGLQLLFYSVGIGQISSEVPQNLSASRPQDRQFILSSKKLLLSDSGFYLCAWSRDRGSGGDQPQHFGDGTRLSIL.

By sample fraction, this clone is medium-sized. V is TRBV19 and J is TRBJ1-5, with a tentative D call TRBD1 (6 bases). V lost 5 bases, J lost 6 bases, and 14 bases lay in between. This CDR3 spans 14 amino acids. The germline gives CDR1 LNHDA, CDR2 SQIVND (reference sequence). The CDR3 is CASSGQPWGQPQHF. The CDR3 DNA reads TGTGCCAGTAGTGGACAGCCCTGGGGTCAGCCCCAGCATTTT. Together with reference TRBV19 and TRBJ1-5, the CDR3 gives the full variable domain: DGGITQSPKYLFRKEGQNVTLSCEQNLNHDAMYWYRQDPGQGLRLIYYSQIVNDFQKGDIAEGYSVSREKKESFPLTVTSAQKNPTAFYLCASSGQPWGQPQHFGDGTRLSIL.